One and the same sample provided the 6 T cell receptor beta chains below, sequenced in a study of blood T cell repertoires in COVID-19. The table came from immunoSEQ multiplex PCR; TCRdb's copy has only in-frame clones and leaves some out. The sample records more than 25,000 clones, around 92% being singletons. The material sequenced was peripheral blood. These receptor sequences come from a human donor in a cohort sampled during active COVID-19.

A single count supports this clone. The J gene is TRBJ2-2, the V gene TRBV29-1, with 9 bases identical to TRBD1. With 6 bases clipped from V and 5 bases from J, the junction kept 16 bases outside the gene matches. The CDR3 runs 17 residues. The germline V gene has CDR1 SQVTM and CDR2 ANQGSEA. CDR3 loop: CSVILPFRDRVTGELFF. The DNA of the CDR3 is TGCAGCGTAATTCTCCCCTTCCGGGACAGGGTTACCGGGGAGCTGTTTTTT.

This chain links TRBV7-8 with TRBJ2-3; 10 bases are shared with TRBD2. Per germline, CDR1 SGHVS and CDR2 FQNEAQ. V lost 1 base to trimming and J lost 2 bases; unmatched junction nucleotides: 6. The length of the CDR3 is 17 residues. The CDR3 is CASSLGSSGGTTDTQYF. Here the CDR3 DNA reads TGTGCCAGCAGCTTAGGGTCTAGCGGGGGAACCACAGATACGCAGTATTTT.

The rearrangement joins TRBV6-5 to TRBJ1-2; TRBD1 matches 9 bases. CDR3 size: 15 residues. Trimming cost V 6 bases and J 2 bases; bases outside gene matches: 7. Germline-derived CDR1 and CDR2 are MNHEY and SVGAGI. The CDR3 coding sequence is TGTGCCAGCAGGCCATACAGGGGGCCCAACTATGGCTACACCTTC. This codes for CASRPYRGPNYGYTF.

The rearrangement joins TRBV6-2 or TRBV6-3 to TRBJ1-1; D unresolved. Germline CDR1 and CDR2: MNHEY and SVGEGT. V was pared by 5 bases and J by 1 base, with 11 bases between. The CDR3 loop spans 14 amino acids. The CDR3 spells CASSPLGKNTEAFF. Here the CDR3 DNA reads TGTGCCAGCAGTCCCCTTGGCAAGAACACTGAAGCTTTCTTT.

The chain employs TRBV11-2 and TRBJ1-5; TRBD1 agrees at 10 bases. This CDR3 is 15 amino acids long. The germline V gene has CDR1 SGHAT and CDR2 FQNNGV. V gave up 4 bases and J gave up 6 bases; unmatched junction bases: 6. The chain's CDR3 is CASSWGQGLGQPQHF. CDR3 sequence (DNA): TGTGCCAGCAGCTGGGGACAGGGGCTAGGTCAGCCCCAGCATTTT.

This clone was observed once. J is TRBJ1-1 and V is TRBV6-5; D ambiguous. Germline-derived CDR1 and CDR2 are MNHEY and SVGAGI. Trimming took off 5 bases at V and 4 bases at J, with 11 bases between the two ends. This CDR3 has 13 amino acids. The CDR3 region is CASSIQRSTEAFF. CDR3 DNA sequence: TGTGCCAGCAGTATACAAAGGAGCACTGAAGCTTTCTTT.